Listed below are T cell receptor beta chains from one sample, sequenced in a study of T-cell reconstitution after alpha-beta-depleted transplantation in children. TCRdb re-called the PCR reads with MiXCR, one entry per CDR3 protein. This table has 500,000 to 650,000 distinct CDR3 sequences, about 10% appearing once. This specimen consisted of PBMCs, mostly from graft donor cells, obtained 180 days after TCRalphabeta/CD19-depleted stem cell transplant. The receptors were sampled from a female patient under 10 years old who had a stem cell transplant for aplastic anemia, so the T cells may come from the graft donor. Both conserved end residues are part of each CDR3. The order of the fields is J gene, V gene, D gene, clone size, CDR3 DNA, CDR3 protein. D genes are given only for firm matches. Only part of the rows carry a size: once, few, many, or a class if the clone is expanded.

j_call: TRBJ2-7
v_call: TRBV28
d_call: NA
clone_size: NA
cdr3_nt: TGTGCCAGCAGTTTTGACAGAGGAGAGCAGTACTTC
cdr3_aa: CASSFDRGEQYF

j_call: TRBJ2-7
v_call: TRBV3-1
d_call: NA
clone_size: NA
cdr3_nt: TGTGCCAGCAGCCAAGTAAACGAGCAGTACTTC
cdr3_aa: CASSQVNEQYF

j_call: TRBJ2-1
v_call: TRBV20-1
d_call: TRBD2
clone_size: few
cdr3_nt: TGCAGTGCTGGACTAGCGGGCCGGAGCTCCTACAATGAGCAGTTCTTC
cdr3_aa: CSAGLAGRSSYNEQFF

j_call: TRBJ2-1
v_call: TRBV12-3/TRBV12-4
d_call: TRBD2
clone_size: few
cdr3_nt: TGTGCCAGCAGTTTCCCGGCGGGAGGCGCCGTGGAGCAGTTCTTC
cdr3_aa: CASSFPAGGAVEQFF

j_call: TRBJ1-6
v_call: TRBV4-3
d_call: NA
clone_size: few
cdr3_nt: TGCGCCAGCAGCCAAGTCAGGGCCTATAATTCACCCCTCCACTTT
cdr3_aa: CASSQVRAYNSPLHF

j_call: TRBJ2-7
v_call: TRBV29-1
d_call: NA
clone_size: many
cdr3_nt: TGCAGCGTGAGACAGGATCCCTACGAGCAGTACTTC
cdr3_aa: CSVRQDPYEQYF

j_call: TRBJ1-2
v_call: TRBV4-3
d_call: NA
clone_size: few
cdr3_nt: TGCGCCAGCAGCCAAGATTTCTTCCTTGGCTACACCTTC
cdr3_aa: CASSQDFFLGYTF

j_call: TRBJ1-2
v_call: TRBV7-9
d_call: NA
clone_size: NA
cdr3_nt: TGTGCCAGCAGCTTAGAGGACCGCTTTCGAGGCTACACCTTC
cdr3_aa: CASSLEDRFRGYTF

j_call: TRBJ2-5
v_call: TRBV7-2
d_call: NA
clone_size: few
cdr3_nt: TGTGCCAGCAGCTTATCTCTGGCGGGACTCCAAGAGACCCAGTACTTC
cdr3_aa: CASSLSLAGLQETQYF

j_call: TRBJ2-4
v_call: TRBV28
d_call: NA
clone_size: many
cdr3_nt: TGTGCCAGCAGCGCAGGGGATATAGCCAAAAACATTCAGTACTTC
cdr3_aa: CASSAGDIAKNIQYF

j_call: TRBJ1-1
v_call: TRBV20-1
d_call: NA
clone_size: NA
cdr3_nt: TGCAGTGCTAGAGGACAGTCAAACACTGAAGCTTTCTTT
cdr3_aa: CSARGQSNTEAFF

j_call: TRBJ2-7
v_call: TRBV29-1
d_call: NA
clone_size: many
cdr3_nt: TGCAGCGTGCACCGCGGAGCTAATTACGAGCAGTACTTC
cdr3_aa: CSVHRGANYEQYF